The 31 T cell receptor beta chains listed next were all sequenced from one sample in a study of glioma-infiltrating T cells. The iRepertoire nested amplicon-rescue multiplex PCR amplified TCR alpha and beta CDR3s from RNA. Each CDR3 protein is one row after TCRdb ran MiXCR on the multiplex PCR reads. The sample contains approximately 120,000 distinct CDR3 sequences, roughly 25% of which appear only once. Sequenced sample: glioma tissue, nonneoplastic brain tissue, or PBMCs (not recorded which). The origin of the receptors is a human donor with low-grade glioma or glioblastoma, undergoing nonglioma brain surgery, or in good health (not recorded which).

Only a few counts were recorded for this clonotype. The CDR3 loop reads CSVVTGTYGYTF. The CDR3, as DNA: TGCAGCGTTGTCACCGGAACCTATGGCTACACCTTC. The chain carries TRBV29-1 and TRBJ1-2; no definite D call. The germline V gene encodes CDR1 SQVTM and CDR2 ANQGSEA. CDR3 length: 12 residues. V lost 4 bases and J lost 4, with 10 bases in between.

Comment on this clonotype: A much larger clone is a single base away; this may be a read error. The chain uses TRBV7-2 and TRBJ1-1; D ambiguous. Germline V gene sequence: CDR1 SGHTA, CDR2 FQGNSA. The CDR3 is 14 amino acids. CDR3 residues: CASRLEPANTEAFF. CDR3 in DNA: TGTGCCAGCCGCTTAGAGCCAGCGAACACTGAAGCTTTCTTT. The full variable domain, rest sourced from reference TRBV7-2 and TRBJ1-1, is GAGVSQSPSNKVTEKGKDVELRCDPISGHTALYWYRQSLGQGLEFLIYFQGNSAPDKSGLPSDRFSAERTGGSVSTLTIQRTQQEDSAVYLCASRLEPANTEAFFGQGTRLTVV.

A word on this clonotype: A much bigger clone sits one base away, suggesting this may be a read error. No conserved phenylalanine or tryptophan is present at the end of the CDR3, so a read error is the likely explanation. The chain recombines TRBV14 with TRBJ1-2; the match to TRBD1 covers 7 bases. CDR3 size: 15 residues. Germline CDR1 and CDR2: SGHDN and FVKESK. V shed 1 base and J 5 bases; nucleotides not matched to a gene: 7. CDR3 in amino acids: CASSQGPRDSYGYTS. For the CDR3, the DNA is TGTGCCAGCAGCCAAGGGCCGAGGGACAGTTATGGCTACACCTCC.

This clonotype was observed many times. The chain carries TRBV29-1 and TRBJ1-1, with TRBD1 identical over 10 bases. V lost 0 bases to trimming and J lost 4 bases; unmatched junction nucleotides: 11. Germline assignment: CDR1 SQVTM and CDR2 ANQGSEA. CDR3 length: 17 residues. CDR3 nucleotides: TGCAGCGTTGAAGATTCGACAGGGGGCGCATCGGGCACTGAAGCTTTCTTT. This translates into CSVEDSTGGASGTEAFF. The variable domain in full, completed from reference TRBV29-1 and TRBJ1-1, reads SAVISQKPSRDICQRGTSLTIQCQVDSQVTMMFWYRQQPGQSLTLIATANQGSEATYESGFVIDKFPISRPNLTFSTLTVSNMSPEDSSIYLCSVEDSTGGASGTEAFFGQGTRLTVV.

This clonotype showed up many times. The chain is built from TRBV6-1 and TRBJ2-2; TRBD2 is a possible D gene (6 bases). Germline V gene sequence: CDR1 MNHNS, CDR2 SASEGT. Trimming took off 5 bases at V and 2 bases at J, with 9 bases between the two ends. This CDR3 region has 14 residues. Here the CDR3 DNA reads TGTGCCAGCAGTACTAGCCTTAACACCGGGGAGCTGTTTTTT. This codes for CASSTSLNTGELFF.

This clonotype was detected many times. Here the CDR3 reads CASQAGLNTDTQYF. The CDR3 nucleotides read TGTGCCAGCCAAGCAGGTTTAAACACAGATACGCAGTATTTT. The chain employs TRBV6-1 and TRBJ2-3; D is uncertain. V was shortened by 8 bases and J by 2 bases, with 14 bases between the two germline ends. In germline, CDR1 is MNHNS, CDR2 SASEGT. The CDR3 has 14 residues.

On this clonotype itself: A much larger clone lies one base from this, so it may be a read error. This CDR3 is missing its conserved last phenylalanine or tryptophan, likely due to a read error. The V and J genes are TRBV4-1 and TRBJ1-1; D not certain. Between the trimmed V and J ends, which lost 0 bases and 10 bases, there was a span of 9 bases. CDR1 is MGHRA and CDR2 is YSYEKL in the germline V gene. CDR3 length equals 12 residues. The CDR3 bases are TGCGCCAGCAGCCAAGACCTTAAACTAGCTTTCTCT. Protein sequence: CASSQDLKLAFS.

V gene TRBV7-9 combines with J gene TRBJ2-3; the match to TRBD1 covers 8 bases. The CDR3 runs 16 residues. The germline V gene encodes CDR1 SEHNR and CDR2 FQNEAQ (reference sequence). V trimming: 5 bases; J trimming: 1 base; junction bases outside the gene matches: 8. CDR3: CASSLFTGQGTDTQYF. The CDR3 DNA sequence: TGTGCCAGCAGCCTATTTACGGGACAGGGCACAGATACGCAGTATTTT.

The chain has TRBV9 and TRBJ2-3; 13 bases match TRBD2. The CDR3 covers 16 residues. Losses at the gene ends were 3 bases for V and 2 bases for J; bases not matched to a gene: 3. Looked up from germline, CDR1 is SGDLS and CDR2 is YYNGEE. CDR3 in amino acids: CASSGTSGGPTDTQYF. The DNA of the CDR3 is TGTGCCAGCAGCGGGACTAGCGGGGGCCCCACAGATACGCAGTATTTT.

Details on this clonotype: With a much larger clone just one base away, this may be a read error. CDR3 residues: CASTRYNEQFF. The CDR3 nucleotides are TGTGCCAGCACCAGGTACAATGAGCAGTTCTTC. The chain couples TRBV7-9 to TRBJ2-1; no reliable D call. Germline V gene lookup returns CDR1 SEHNR and CDR2 FQNEAQ (reference sequence). V lost 7 bases to trimming and J lost 4 bases, with 5 bases between them. This CDR3 spans 11 amino acids. Variable domain in full (rest from reference TRBV7-9 and TRBJ2-1): DTGVSQNPRHKITKRGQNVTFRCDPISEHNRLYWYRQTLGQGPEFLTYFQNEAQLEKSRLLSDRFSAERPKGSFSTLEIQRTEQGDSAMYLCASTRYNEQFFGPGTRLTVL.

The rearrangement links TRBV7-8 to TRBJ2-7; TRBD2 matches at 9 bases. CDR3 length: 15 amino acids. Trimming removed 1 base from V and 6 bases from J; junction bases left unmatched: 7. CDR1 is SGHVS and CDR2 is FQNEAQ in the germline V gene. The CDR3: CASSLGLAATGEQYF. CDR3 bases: TGTGCCAGCAGCTTAGGACTAGCGGCTACAGGCGAGCAGTACTTC. The full variable domain, rest sourced from reference TRBV7-8 and TRBJ2-7, is GAGVSQSPRYKVAKRGQDVALRCDPISGHVSLFWYQQALGQGPEFLTYFQNEAQLDKSGLPSDRFFAERPEGSVSTLKIQRTQQEDSAVYLCASSLGLAATGEQYFGPGTRLTVT.

This clonotype was observed many times. The gene calls are TRBV5-1 and TRBJ1-5, with 10 bases lining up with TRBD1. Germline assignment: CDR1 SGHRS and CDR2 YFSETQ. The trim removed 0 bases at V and 7 bases at J, leaving 1 base unmatched. This CDR3 is built from 14 residues. The CDR3 DNA reads TGCGCCAGCAGCTTGGGGACAGGGGGACAGCCCCAGCATTTT. Translated: CASSLGTGGQPQHF.

This clonotype has ten or more counts. The chain combines TRBV6-6 with TRBJ2-1, with D maybe TRBD2 (5 bases). The germline V gene has CDR1 MNHNY and CDR2 SVGAGI (reference sequence). This CDR3 contains 13 residues. The V and J ends lost 2 bases and 8 bases respectively, with 10 bases between them. CDR3 bases: TGTGCCAGCAGTTACAGCGGCGCAGATGAGCAGTTCTTC. Translating it yields CASSYSGADEQFF.

In DNA, the CDR3 is TGCGCCAGCAGCCAAGGGGACATGGAGACTGAAGCTTTCTTT. It is translated as CASSQGDMETEAFF. The chain combines TRBV4-1 with TRBJ1-1, with D possibly being TRBD1 (6 bases). The CDR3 covers 14 residues. V was clipped by 1 base and J by 5 bases, with 11 bases between them. From germline, CDR1 is MGHRA and CDR2 YSYEKL.

The table lists this clonotype with many counts. The J gene is TRBJ2-2, the V gene TRBV4-3, with D possibly TRBD2 on 6 matching bases. V shed 3 bases and J shed 0 bases, with 11 bases lying between them. The CDR3 is 16 residues long. CDR1 and CDR2 (germline): LGHNA, YSLEER. CDR3 nucleotides: TGCGCCAGCAGCCAGCGCGGGACTTCGAACACCGGGGAGCTGTTTTTT. This encodes CASSQRGTSNTGELFF.

Regarding this clonotype: This may arise from a read error, as a much more abundant clone is one base away. The chain carries TRBV28 and TRBJ2-3, with TRBD1 matching over 10 bases. There are 16 residues in the CDR3. The V gene end was trimmed by 9 bases and the J gene end by 3 bases; junction bases not matched to a gene: 12. Germline V lookup: CDR1 MDHEN, CDR2 SYDVKM. CDR3: CASPSFGQGGTDTQYF. As DNA, the CDR3 is TGTGCCAGTCCCTCATTCGGACAGGGGGGTACAGATACGCAGTATTTT.

This clonotype was found many times. The chain couples TRBV27 to TRBJ2-3; no definite D call. The CDR3 sequence is 13 residues long. The V end was cut by 7 bases, the J end by 0 bases, with 8 bases between. CDR1 and CDR2 (germline): MNHEY, SMNVEV (reference sequence). CDR3 protein: CASTGTSTDTQYF. CDR3 bases: TGTGCCAGCACCGGAACTAGCACAGATACGCAGTATTTT.

This clonotype was recorded at least ten times. This sequence joins TRBV12-3 or TRBV12-4 and TRBJ2-3; TRBD2 matches 8 bases. This CDR3 has 17 residues. The ends lost 5 bases at V and 5 bases at J; junction bases unmatched: 15. CDR3 sequence reads: CASSDAAGGPTLDTQYF. In DNA, the CDR3 is TGTGCCAGCAGTGACGCCGCGGGGGGCCCGACCCTAGATACGCAGTATTTT.

As concerns this clonotype: It may be a read error: a sequence one base away is much more abundant. The gene calls are TRBV5-1 and TRBJ2-7; 9 bases map to TRBD1. The germline V gene encodes CDR1 SGHRS and CDR2 YFSETQ. The CDR3 is 15 residues long. CDR3 DNA sequence: TGCGCCAGCAGCTTGGATGGGACAGGGATCTACGGGCAGTACTTC. Protein product: CASSLDGTGIYGQYF.

This clonotype has at least ten counts. The rearrangement uses TRBV4-2 and TRBJ2-1, with D possibly TRBD2 on 6 matching bases. Trimming stripped 2 bases from V and 4 bases from J, with 12 bases between. Germline V gene sequence: CDR1 LGHNA, CDR2 YNFKEQ. This CDR3 region has 15 residues. CDR3 bases: TGTGCCAGCAGCCAAAACGGGGGAACTTACAATGAGCAGTTCTTC. It encodes CASSQNGGTYNEQFF.

In this sample, this clonotype turned up many times. The chain carries TRBV6-1 and TRBJ1-5, with 7 nucleotides matching TRBD1. The CDR3 contains 18 residues. J was trimmed by 0 bases and V by 5 bases; bases with no gene match: 13. Per the germline V gene, CDR1 is MNHNS and CDR2 is SASEGT. The CDR3 here is CASSKFDRVRDSNQPQHF. In DNA form, the CDR3 reads TGTGCCAGCAGTAAATTCGACAGGGTGAGGGATAGCAATCAGCCCCAGCATTTT.

The table lists this clonotype with a few counts. The genes are TRBV2 and TRBJ1-5, with 9 positions matching TRBD1. Germline V gene sequence: CDR1 SNHLY, CDR2 FYNNEI. This CDR3 contains 13 residues. V lost 8 bases, J lost 6 bases, and 5 bases stayed unmatched. The chain's CDR3 is CASQKGQGQPQHF. CDR3 nucleotides: TGTGCCAGCCAAAAGGGACAGGGTCAGCCCCAGCATTTT.

This clonotype was recorded at least ten times. The rearrangement uses TRBV6-1 and TRBJ2-7; D could derive from TRBD1 or TRBD2 (5 bases each). The CDR3 spans 13 residues. Trimming shortened V by 6 bases and J by 2 bases, and 11 bases separated the two germline ends. Germline assignment: CDR1 MNHNS and CDR2 SASEGT. CDR3 sequence reads: CASSRDVTYEQYF. CDR3 nucleotide sequence: TGTGCCAGCAGCCGGGACGTCACCTACGAGCAGTACTTC.

This clonotype was found many times. The chain employs TRBV4-3 and TRBJ2-7; 7 positions agree with TRBD2. This CDR3 contains 16 residues. V shed 4 bases, J shed 0 bases, and the junction held 9 bases outside the gene matches. The germline V gene has CDR1 LGHNA and CDR2 YSLEER. The CDR3 loop is CASSPGGRRGSYEQYF. DNA of the CDR3: TGCGCCAGCAGCCCGGGCGGGAGAAGGGGCTCCTACGAGCAGTACTTC.

This clonotype was seen at least ten times. A much larger clone sits a single nucleotide away, making a read error possible. The chain links TRBV7-9 to TRBJ2-7; tentatively, D is TRBD1 (6 bases). In germline, CDR1 is SEHNR, CDR2 FQNEAQ (reference sequence). This CDR3 has 13 amino acids. Trimming stripped 5 bases from V and 2 bases from J, with 10 bases between. The CDR3 nucleotides are TGTGCCAGCAGCCCGACAGGAACCTACGAGCAGTACTTC. Translated: CASSPTGTYEQYF. Drawing the rest from reference TRBV7-9 and TRBJ2-7, the complete variable domain is DTGVSQNPRHKITKRGQNVTFRCDPISEHNRLYWYRQTLGQGPEFLTYFQNEAQLEKSRLLSDRFSAERPKGSFSTLEIQRTEQGDSAMYLCASSPTGTYEQYFGPGTRLTVT.

This clonotype occurred many times. The V gene is TRBV4-3, the J gene TRBJ2-7; TRBD1 aligns across 7 bases. V lost 4 bases, J lost 2 bases, and 8 bases stayed unmatched. The germline CDR1 and CDR2 sequences are LGHNA and YSLEER. The CDR3 extends over 15 amino acids. The CDR3, as DNA: TGCGCCAGCAGCCGGGATCTAGGACAGGCCTACGAGCAGTACTTC. It yields the protein CASSRDLGQAYEQYF.

This clonotype appeared many times. The gene calls are TRBV18 and TRBJ2-7, with unresolved D. V was shortened by 3 bases and J by 2 bases, with 8 bases between the two germline ends. CDR3 length equals 13 residues. From germline, CDR1 is KGHSH and CDR2 LQKENI. As DNA, the CDR3 is TGTGCCAGCTCACCGTCCCAAACCTACGAGCAGTACTTC. Amino acid sequence: CASSPSQTYEQYF.

A word on this clonotype: A much larger clone lies a single base off, so this may be a read error. Here the CDR3 omits its conserved ending phenylalanine or tryptophan, so a read error is the likely source. The chain joins TRBV5-1 to TRBJ1-2; unclear D gene. In germline, CDR1 is SGHRS, CDR2 YFSETQ. Trimming stripped 0 bases from V and 0 bases from J, with 6 bases between. The CDR3 totals 14 residues. This CDR3 reads CASSLGPTNYGYTS. The CDR3 coding sequence is TGCGCCAGCAGCTTGGGACCAACTAACTATGGCTACACCTCC.

There are a few counts of this clonotype. A much larger clone lies one base from this, so it may be a read error. The genes are TRBV7-2 and TRBJ1-1; D call uncertain. Germline assignment: CDR1 SGHTA and CDR2 FQGNSA. This CDR3 spans 13 amino acids. The CDR3 here is CASRLRRNTEAFF. In DNA, the CDR3 is TGTGCCAGCCGCTTACGCAGAAACACTGAAGCTTTCTTT.

This clonotype has just a few counts. The chain couples TRBV29-1 to TRBJ2-7, with D unresolved. CDR3 length: 11 residues. Germline V lookup: CDR1 SQVTM, CDR2 ANQGSEA. V lost 4 bases, J lost 3 bases, and 7 bases lay in between. As DNA, the CDR3 is TGCAGCGTTGGGAAAGACTACGAGCAGTACTTC. Protein sequence: CSVGKDYEQYF.

CDR3 residues: CASSFVQGYTGELFF. DNA of the CDR3: TGTGCCAGCAGCTTCGTTCAGGGGTACACCGGGGAGCTGTTTTTT. The chain carries TRBV5-5 and TRBJ2-2; possibly TRBD1 for D (6 bases). The CDR3 is 15 residues long. V lost 2 bases to trimming and J lost 3 bases, with 11 bases between them. Per the germline V gene, CDR1 is SGHKS and CDR2 is YYEKEE (reference sequence).